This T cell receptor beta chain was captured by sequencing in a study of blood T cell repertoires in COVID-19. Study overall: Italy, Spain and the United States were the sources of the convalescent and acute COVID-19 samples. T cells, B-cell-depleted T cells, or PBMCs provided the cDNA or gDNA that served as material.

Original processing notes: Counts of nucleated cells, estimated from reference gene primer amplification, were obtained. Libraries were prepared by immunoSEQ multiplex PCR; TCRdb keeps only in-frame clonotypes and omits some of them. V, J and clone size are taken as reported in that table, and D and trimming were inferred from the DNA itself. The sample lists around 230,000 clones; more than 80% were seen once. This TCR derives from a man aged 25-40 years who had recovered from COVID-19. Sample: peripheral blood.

The CDR3 reads CASSQDSHRATGFSGYTF. In nucleotides, the CDR3 is TGCGCCAGCAGCCAAGATAGCCACCGGGCCACAGGTTTCTCGGGCTACACCTTC. This chain joins TRBV4-3 and TRBJ1-2, with D maybe TRBD1 (5 bases). The germline V gene encodes CDR1 LGHNA and CDR2 YSLEER. The CDR3 consists of 18 residues. Trimming took 0 bases from V and 8 from J, leaving 25 bases between them.